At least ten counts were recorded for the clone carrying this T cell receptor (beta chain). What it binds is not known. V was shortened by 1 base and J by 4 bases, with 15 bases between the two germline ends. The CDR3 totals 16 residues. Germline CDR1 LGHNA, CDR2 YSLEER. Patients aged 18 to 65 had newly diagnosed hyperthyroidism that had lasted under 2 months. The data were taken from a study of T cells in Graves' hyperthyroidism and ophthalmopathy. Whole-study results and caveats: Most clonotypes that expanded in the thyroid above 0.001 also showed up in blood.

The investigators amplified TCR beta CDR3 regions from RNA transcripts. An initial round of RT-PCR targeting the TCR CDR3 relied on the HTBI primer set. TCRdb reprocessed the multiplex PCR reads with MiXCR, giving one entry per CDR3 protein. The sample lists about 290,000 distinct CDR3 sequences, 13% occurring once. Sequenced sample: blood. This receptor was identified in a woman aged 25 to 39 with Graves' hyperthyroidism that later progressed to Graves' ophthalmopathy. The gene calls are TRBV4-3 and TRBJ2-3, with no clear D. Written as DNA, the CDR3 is TGCGCCAGCAGCCAAGGACCCTCGGAGTTACCAGATACGCAGTATTTT. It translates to CASSQGPSELPDTQYF.